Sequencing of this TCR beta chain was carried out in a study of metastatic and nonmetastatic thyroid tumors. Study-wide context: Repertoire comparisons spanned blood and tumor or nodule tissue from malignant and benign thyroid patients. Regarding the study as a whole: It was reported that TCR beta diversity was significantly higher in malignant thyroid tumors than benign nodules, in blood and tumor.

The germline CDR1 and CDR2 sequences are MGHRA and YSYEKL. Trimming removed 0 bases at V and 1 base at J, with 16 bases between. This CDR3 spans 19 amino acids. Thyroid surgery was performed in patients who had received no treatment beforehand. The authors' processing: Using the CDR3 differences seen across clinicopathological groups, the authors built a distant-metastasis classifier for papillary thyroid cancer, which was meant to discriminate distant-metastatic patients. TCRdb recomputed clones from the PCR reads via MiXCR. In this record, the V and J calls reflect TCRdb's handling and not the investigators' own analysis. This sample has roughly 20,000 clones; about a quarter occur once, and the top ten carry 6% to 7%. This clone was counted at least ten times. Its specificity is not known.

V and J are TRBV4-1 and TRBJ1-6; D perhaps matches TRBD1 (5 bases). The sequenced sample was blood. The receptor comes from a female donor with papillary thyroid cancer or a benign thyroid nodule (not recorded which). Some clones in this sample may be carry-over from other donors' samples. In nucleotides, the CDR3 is TGCGCCAGCAGCCAAGATACGCCCGGGGCGCGTTCCTATAATTCACCCCTCCACTTT. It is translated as CASSQDTPGARSYNSPLHF.